The entry below describes one T cell receptor (beta chain). Its target is not known. This sample was taken from a study of blood T cells in healthy people across ages. Study-level results: Age brought a roughly linear fall in TCR beta diversity measured per million T cells. Higher naive T cell percentage went strongly together with higher TCR beta diversity.

The authors ran a second PCR of roughly 7 to 11 cycles using a sample-barcoded 5' primer and a J-beta primer mix. TCRdb redid the calling of the 5' RACE reads with MiXCR, one entry per CDR3 protein. This table holds around 1.7 million distinct CDR3 sequences, about 28% found once. The CDR3 covers 15 residues. CDR1 is SGHRS, CDR2 YFSETQ, per germline. V lost 2 bases, J lost 12 bases, and 16 bases stayed unmatched. This sequence joins TRBV5-1 and TRBJ1-1, with 7 bases matching TRBD1. Sequencing input: blood. The source of this sequence is a woman aged 30 to 39 in good health. The CDR3 DNA is TGCGCCAGCAGCTTACAACTTAGACAGGGAGATAGAACTTTCTTT. Translation: CASSLQLRQGDRTFF.